The rows below give T cell receptor beta chains drawn from one sample of a study of cytomegalovirus exposure and HLA in healthy donors. Libraries were prepared by immunoSEQ multiplex PCR; TCRdb keeps only in-frame clonotypes and omits some of them. The table has about 170,000 clones, approximately 76% seen once. The sample comprised PBMCs. These receptor sequences come from a woman aged 18-29 years in good health and CMV-seropositive. Both conserved end residues are part of each CDR3. D genes are given only for firm matches. The listing skips clone size in some rows; elsewhere it reads once, few, many or a size class.

abundance	v_gene	j_gene	d_gene	CDR3nt	CDR3aa
-	TRBV5-5	TRBJ2-3	-	TGTGCCAGCAGCTGGACTATGGGGGCAGATACGCAGTATTTT	CASSWTMGADTQYF
-	TRBV15	TRBJ1-5	-	TGTGCCACCAGCAGAGCAAGCGTTCAAGAGATTTATAGCAATCAGCCCCAGCATTTT	CATSRASVQEIYSNQPQHF
few	TRBV7-9	TRBJ2-3	TRBD2	TGTTCCAGCAGCTTAGGGACTACCACAGATACGCAGTATTTT	CSSSLGTTTDTQYF
-	TRBV19	TRBJ2-1	TRBD2	TGTGCCAGTAGTACAGCGGGACTAGCGTCCGATGAGCAGTTCTTC	CASSTAGLASDEQFF
-	TRBV6-5	TRBJ1-6	-	TGTGCCAGCAGACCCGACAGCTATAATTCACCCCTCCACTTT	CASRPDSYNSPLHF
-	TRBV5-4	TRBJ2-7	-	TGTGCCAGCAGCTTGGGAGGCTACGAGCAGTACTTC	CASSLGGYEQYF
-	TRBV7-9	TRBJ1-1	TRBD1	TGTGCCAGCAGCTACGACAGGGAGACTGAAGCTTTCTTT	CASSYDRETEAFF
-	TRBV11-1	TRBJ2-7	-	TGTGCCAGCCGGGACAACTCAAGATACGAGCAGTACTTC	CASRDNSRYEQYF
-	TRBV6-5	TRBJ1-2	TRBD1	TGTGCCAGCGGGACAGTGTATGGCTACACCTTC	CASGTVYGYTF
-	TRBV7-3	TRBJ1-1	-	TGTGCCAGCAGCTTCAGGGGGAACACTGAAGCTTTCTTT	CASSFRGNTEAFF
few	TRBV7-9	TRBJ2-5	TRBD2	TGTGCCAGCAGCTCGGGACTAATGTACCAAGAGACCCAGTACTTC	CASSSGLMYQETQYF
-	TRBV4-1	TRBJ1-5	-	TGCGCCAGCAGCCAAGTTCTGGGGCAGGGGCTAAATCAGCCCCAGCATTTT	CASSQVLGQGLNQPQHF
-	TRBV11-3	TRBJ2-5	TRBD1	TGTGCCAGCAGCTCCCGACAGGGTCAAGAGACCCAGTACTTC	CASSSRQGQETQYF
-	TRBV30	TRBJ1-1	-	TGTGCCTGGAGTGCTCGAGTTGAAGCTTTCTTT	CAWSARVEAFF
few	TRBV5-6	TRBJ2-3	-	TGTGCCAGCAGCTTGTGGCGGACATCTAGCACAGATACGCAGTATTTT	CASSLWRTSSTDTQYF
once	TRBV30	TRBJ2-3	-	TGTGCCTGGGCTCCCTGGGCCGGGGCAGATACGCAGTATTTT	CAWAPWAGADTQYF
-	TRBV7-2	TRBJ1-2	TRBD1	TGTGCCAGCAGCTTCACAGGGGGCATATTACAGGGGAGTGGCTACACCTTC	CASSFTGGILQGSGYTF
-	TRBV4-3	TRBJ1-1	-	TGCGCCAGCAGCCAAGACCTTATGCGGGAAGCTTTCTTT	CASSQDLMREAFF
-	TRBV7-9	TRBJ2-3	TRBD2	TGTGCCAGCAGCTTAGCCCTAGCGGATAGGACAGATACGCAGTATTTT	CASSLALADRTDTQYF
-	TRBV11-2	TRBJ2-2	TRBD2	TGTGCCAGCAGTTCCACTAGCGGGGAGTACACCGGGGAGCTGTTTTTT	CASSSTSGEYTGELFF